These 5 T cell receptor beta chains were sequenced from one sample in a study of blood T cell repertoires in COVID-19. Method: immunoSEQ multiplex PCR; TCRdb's copy keeps in-frame clones and lacks some. The table lists roughly 380,000 clones, about nine tenths of them singletons. The sequenced material came from PBMCs or T cells enriched from blood (not recorded which). These receptors were obtained from a woman in her 30s who had been exposed to COVID-19.

The chain has TRBV7-6 and TRBJ2-4, with 12 bases aligning to TRBD2. Germline CDR1 SGHVS, CDR2 FNYEAQ. The CDR3 consists of 21 residues. The J segment lost 1 base and the V segment lost 0 bases, leaving 13 bases of the junction unmatched. DNA for the CDR3: TGTGCCAGCAGCTTAGCTTCCGCTAGCGGGAGGGGTGGCGGGGCCAAAAACATTCAGTACTTC. This gives the protein CASSLASASGRGGGAKNIQYF.

The gene calls are TRBV7-3 and TRBJ2-3; possibly TRBD2 for D (6 bases). The CDR3 has 20 residues. V lost 0 bases and J 4 bases, leaving 26 bases between the germline ends. Per germline, CDR1 SGHTA and CDR2 FQGTGA. The chain's CDR3 is CASSLTLGRGDLGLSDTQYF. As DNA, the CDR3 is TGTGCCAGCAGCTTAACGTTAGGGCGGGGTGATTTAGGTTTATCAGATACGCAGTATTTT.

The chain recombines TRBV14 with TRBJ2-1, with 8 bases identical to TRBD1. The CDR3 loop spans 15 amino acids. Per germline, CDR1 SGHDN and CDR2 FVKESK. The ends lost 5 bases at V and 2 bases at J; junction bases unmatched: 5. The CDR3 coding sequence is TGTGCCAGCAGCTGGGACAGGCCGCCCTACAATGAGCAGTTCTTC. Amino acids: CASSWDRPPYNEQFF.

The chain uses TRBV19 and TRBJ2-4, with 7 nucleotides matching TRBD1. This CDR3 is built from 17 residues. V was clipped by 6 bases and J by 0 bases; unmatched bases: 11. The V gene's germline CDR1 is LNHDA and CDR2 SQIVND (reference sequence). CDR3 amino acids: CASRERGQLLAKNIQYF. The CDR3 DNA reads TGTGCCAGTAGGGAACGGGGACAGCTGTTAGCCAAAAACATTCAGTACTTC.

This sequence joins TRBV9 and TRBJ2-5, with 11 bases matching TRBD2. Trimming cost V 4 bases and J 4 bases; bases outside gene matches: 12. This CDR3 is built from 17 residues. CDR1 is SGDLS and CDR2 is YYNGEE in the germline V gene. The DNA of the CDR3 is TGTGCCAGCAGCACAGATCTAGCGGGAGGCCTCCGAGAGACCCAGTACTTC. It encodes CASSTDLAGGLRETQYF.